This T cell receptor beta chain was documented in a study of T-cell memory formation after mild COVID-19. For the study at large: The two donors had largely donor-specific TCR clusters. Study findings and constraints: Specificity for SARS-CoV-2 was not confirmed among the second-wave clones peaking on day 37.

Looked up from germline, CDR1 is SGHVS and CDR2 is FNYEAQ. The CDR3 runs 15 residues. Trimming pared 2 bases from V and 5 bases from J, leaving 16 bases between. Turning to this clonotype: What it binds is unknown.

With constant-segment primers, 5'RACE yielded cDNA libraries of TCR alpha and TCR beta that carried sample barcodes and UMIs. Each CDR3 protein is one row after TCRdb ran MiXCR on the 5' RACE reads. The sample includes hundreds of thousands of distinct CDR3 sequences, 28% seen only once; the top ten take about 14%. The sequencing sample was made of PBMCs or a T cell subset sorted from them (not recorded which). V is TRBV7-6 and J is TRBJ2-7; D possibly corresponds to TRBD1 (5 bases). The clonotype comes from an adult woman who had mild COVID-19 (a few samples of this study predate the infection). Cell type and time point are not known. The CDR3 nucleotides read TGTGCCAGCAGCTTACAGGGTGGGCCGCCGAACGAGCAGTACTTC. As protein: CASSLQGGPPNEQYF.